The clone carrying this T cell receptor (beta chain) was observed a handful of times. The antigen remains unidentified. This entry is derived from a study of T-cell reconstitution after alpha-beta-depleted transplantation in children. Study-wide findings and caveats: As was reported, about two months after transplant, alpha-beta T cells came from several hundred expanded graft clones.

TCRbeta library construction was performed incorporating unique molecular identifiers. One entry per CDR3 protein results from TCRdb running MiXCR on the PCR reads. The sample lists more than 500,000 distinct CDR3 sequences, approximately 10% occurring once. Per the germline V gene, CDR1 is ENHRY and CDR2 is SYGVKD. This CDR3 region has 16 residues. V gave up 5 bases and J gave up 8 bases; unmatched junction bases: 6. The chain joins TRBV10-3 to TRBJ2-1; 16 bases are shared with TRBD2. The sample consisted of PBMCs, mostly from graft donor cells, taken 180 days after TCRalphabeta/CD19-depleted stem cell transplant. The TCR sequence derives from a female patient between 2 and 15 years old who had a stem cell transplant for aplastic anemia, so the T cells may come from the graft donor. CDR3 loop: CAISLGTSGREDEQFF. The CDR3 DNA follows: TGTGCCATCAGTCTCGGGACTAGCGGGAGGGAGGATGAGCAGTTCTTC.